These 24 T cell receptor beta chains originate from one sample sequenced in a study of T cell repertoires in cytomegalovirus infection. TCRdb re-called the reads with MiXCR, one entry per CDR3 protein. The sample lists about 35,000 distinct CDR3 sequences, 40% to 65% occurring once. Antigens of these TCRs are unknown. Sequenced material: CD8+ T cells from cultured PBMCs, taken from culture after CMV antigen stimulation. Receptors originate from a human donor in good health (CMV status not recorded). Some clones in this sample may be carry-over from other donors' samples.

The V gene is TRBV5-1, the J gene TRBJ1-6, with 7 bases that match TRBD1. In germline, CDR1 is SGHRS, CDR2 YFSETQ. This CDR3 has 14 amino acids. Losses at the gene ends were 2 bases for V and 14 bases for J; bases not matched to a gene: 10. The CDR3 sequence: CASSFGTEVGTLHF. The CDR3 DNA reads as TGCGCCAGCAGCTTCGGGACAGAAGTCGGCACCCTCCACTTT.

The CDR3 reads CASSMRVPREQFF. CDR3 nucleotide sequence: TGTGCCAGTAGTATGAGGGTTCCTAGGGAGCAGTTCTTC. This chain uses TRBV19 with TRBJ2-1; maybe TRBD2 (5 bases). This CDR3 is built from 13 residues. V lost 3 bases and J lost 10, with 13 bases in between. CDR1 and CDR2 from the germline V gene are LNHDA and SQIVND (reference sequence).

The chain joins TRBV27 to TRBJ1-4; no reliable D call. The V gene lost 3 bases and the J gene lost 7 bases, with 9 bases spanning the gap. Germline-derived CDR1 and CDR2 are MNHEY and SMNVEV (reference sequence). This CDR3 spans 13 amino acids. The CDR3 loop is CASSLEHGEKLFF. The DNA for the CDR3 is TGTGCCAGCAGTTTGGAGCACGGTGAAAAACTGTTTTTT.

The CDR3 region is CASSSRTGDNQPQHF. The CDR3 nucleotides read TGTGCCAGCAGTTCCCGGACAGGGGACAATCAGCCCCAGCATTTT. The chain recombines TRBV28 with TRBJ1-5; 9 nucleotides line up with TRBD1. Losses at the gene ends were 4 bases for V and 3 bases for J; bases not matched to a gene: 4. The germline V gene encodes CDR1 MDHEN and CDR2 SYDVKM. This CDR3 has 15 residues.

The chain has TRBV4-2 and TRBJ1-3; D uncertain. Germline CDR1 reads LGHNA; CDR2 reads YNFKEQ. V dropped 0 bases and J dropped 0 bases, with 9 bases sitting between them. The CDR3 runs 16 residues. CDR3 region: CASSQDIPLSGNTIYF. As DNA, the CDR3 is TGTGCCAGCAGCCAAGATATACCGCTCTCTGGAAACACCATATATTTT.

Here the CDR3 DNA reads TGTGCCAGCACTGGGGGACAGGGGGCTTACGAGCAGTACTTC. Protein: CASTGGQGAYEQYF. The gene calls are TRBV7-9 and TRBJ2-7; TRBD1 aligns across 12 bases. This CDR3 region has 14 residues. Germline-derived CDR1 and CDR2 are SEHNR and FQNEAQ (reference sequence). V shed 7 bases and J 4 bases; nucleotides not matched to a gene: 5.

Ten or more counts support this clonotype. This chain connects TRBV7-3 to TRBJ2-1, with D perhaps TRBD1 (6 bases). V was trimmed by 1 base and J by 4 bases, leaving 11 bases between them. Germline V gene lookup returns CDR1 SGHTA and CDR2 FQGTGA. This CDR3 is built from 15 residues. For the CDR3, the DNA is TGTGCCAGCAGCTTAAGGCAGGGGCTGTACAATGAGCAGTTCTTC. As protein: CASSLRQGLYNEQFF.

The CDR3 sequence is CASSSSTGFNEKLFF. CDR3 nucleotides: TGTGCCAGCAGTTCCTCGACAGGATTTAATGAAAAACTGTTTTTT. The chain is built from TRBV27 and TRBJ1-4; tentatively, D is TRBD1 (6 bases). The CDR3 is 15 amino acids. Trimming cost V 4 bases and J 4 bases, with 13 bases left between them. Germline lookup yields CDR1 MNHEY and CDR2 SMNVEV (reference sequence).

This clonotype was seen just once. The V call is TRBV7-9, the J call TRBJ2-7; TRBD2 aligns across 12 bases. The J segment lost 2 bases and the V segment lost 5 bases, leaving 16 bases of the junction unmatched. This CDR3 is built from 19 residues. The germline gives CDR1 SEHNR, CDR2 FQNEAQ (reference sequence). CDR3 sequence (DNA): TGTGCCAGCAGCCGACCGGGACTAGCGGGCCTCAGTACGGCCTACGAGCAGTACTTC. It translates to CASSRPGLAGLSTAYEQYF.

The rearrangement uses TRBV7-9 and TRBJ2-1; D uncertain. Germline loops: CDR1 SEHNR, CDR2 FQNEAQ (reference sequence). The CDR3 is made up of 15 amino acids. Trimming took off 5 bases at V and 6 bases at J, with 17 bases between the two ends. The CDR3 here is CASSASGPYVNEQFF. CDR3 sequence (DNA): TGTGCCAGCAGCGCCTCGGGCCCCTATGTCAATGAGCAGTTCTTC.

This chain uses TRBV7-6 with TRBJ2-7, with 7 bases lining up with TRBD2. The CDR3 is 14 amino acids. J lost 2 bases, V lost 2 bases, and 3 bases had no gene match. The V gene's germline CDR1 is SGHVS and CDR2 FNYEAQ. CDR3 protein: CASSLSGLAYEQYF. DNA of the CDR3: TGTGCCAGCAGCTTAAGCGGACTAGCCTACGAGCAGTACTTC.

The chain recombines TRBV19 with TRBJ1-2; 9 bases fit TRBD1. The V gene's germline CDR1 is LNHDA and CDR2 SQIVND (reference sequence). Trimming removed 4 bases from V and 5 bases from J; junction bases left unmatched: 5. The CDR3 loop spans 14 amino acids. CDR3 nucleotides: TGTGCCAGTAGTAACAGGGGGCGTTGGTATGGCTACACCTTC. It translates to CASSNRGRWYGYTF.

The V and J genes are TRBV10-3 and TRBJ2-1, with unresolved D. V lost 2 bases and J lost 8, with 4 bases in between. This CDR3 contains 11 residues. CDR1 is ENHRY, CDR2 SYGVKD, per germline. Here the CDR3 DNA reads TGTGCCATCAGTGAGGGGGATGAGCAGTTCTTC. It translates to CAISEGDEQFF.

The chain carries TRBV7-3 and TRBJ2-7; D is unresolved. The germline V and J ends were trimmed by 0 bases and 6 bases, with 9 bases remaining between them. Germline values: CDR1 SGHTA, CDR2 FQGTGA. The CDR3 sequence is 13 residues long. CDR3 DNA sequence: TGTGCCAGCAGCTTAACGACCTGGGGCGAGCAGTACTTC. Translating gives CASSLTTWGEQYF.

This chain connects TRBV6-2 or TRBV6-3 to TRBJ1-5, with D possibly matching TRBD1 (5 bases). V lost 7 bases and J lost 6, with 13 bases in between. The V gene's germline CDR1 is MNHEY and CDR2 SVGEGT. The CDR3 extends over 13 amino acids. CDR3 residues: CASKGPDTQPQHF. The CDR3 DNA reads TGTGCCAGCAAGGGACCGGACACTCAGCCCCAGCATTTT.

The sample holds a few counts of this clonotype. The chain uses TRBV11-1 and TRBJ2-5, with TRBD1 identical over 9 bases. Germline CDR1 is SGHAT and CDR2 is FQDESV (reference sequence). V was clipped by 2 bases and J by 5 bases; unmatched bases: 18. This CDR3 has 19 residues. The CDR3 spells CASSLPVLQTGGYRETQYF. DNA of the CDR3: TGTGCCAGCAGCTTACCCGTACTCCAGACAGGGGGGTATCGGGAGACCCAGTACTTC. The entire variable domain, with the rest obtained from reference TRBV11-1 and TRBJ2-5, is as follows: EAEVAQSPRYKITEKSQAVAFWCDPISGHATLYWYRQILGQGPELLVQFQDESVVDDSQLPKDRFSAERLKGVDSTLKIQPAELGDSAMYLCASSLPVLQTGGYRETQYFGPGTRLLVL.

This chain joins TRBV6-5 and TRBJ2-7, with D unclear. The germline V and J ends were trimmed by 0 bases and 4 bases, with 7 bases remaining between them. CDR1 is MNHEY, CDR2 SVGAGI, per germline. The CDR3 has 13 residues. Here the CDR3 DNA reads TGTGCCAGCAGTTACTCGACCGGTTACGAGCAGTACTTC. Its protein product is CASSYSTGYEQYF.

This clonotype appeared a single time. CDR3: CASSPPGLAGQHSYEQYF. The CDR3 DNA sequence: TGTGCCAGCAGCCCCCCGGGACTAGCGGGGCAACACTCCTACGAGCAGTACTTC. The rearrangement links TRBV4-2 to TRBJ2-7; 13 nucleotides align to TRBD2. V shed 4 bases, J shed 0 bases, and the junction held 9 bases outside the gene matches. This CDR3 spans 18 amino acids. In germline, CDR1 is LGHNA, CDR2 YNFKEQ.

This clonotype was recorded only once. The chain has TRBV4-1 and TRBJ1-1; 9 bases align to TRBD1. The ends lost 1 base at V and 3 bases at J; junction bases unmatched: 6. CDR1 is MGHRA and CDR2 is YSYEKL in the germline V gene. This CDR3 is built from 16 residues. The CDR3 bases are TGCGCCAGCAGCCAAGCCCCGGGACAGGGATACACTGAAGCTTTCTTT. It yields the protein CASSQAPGQGYTEAFF.

This clonotype was recorded many times. This rearrangement joins TRBV7-9 to TRBJ1-5; D uncertain. Germline V gives CDR1 SEHNR, CDR2 FQNEAQ (reference sequence). V was clipped by 1 base and J by 7 bases, with 17 bases between them. The CDR3 loop spans 16 amino acids. The CDR3 region is CASSLDYNVNPQPQHF. Here the CDR3 DNA reads TGTGCCAGCAGCTTAGATTACAACGTCAATCCACAGCCCCAGCATTTT.

The genes are TRBV7-2 and TRBJ2-4; TRBD1 matches 7 bases. Trimming took 2 bases from V and 0 from J; bases not matched to a gene: 7. The germline CDR1 and CDR2 sequences are SGHTA and FQGNSA. CDR3 length equals 17 residues. In DNA, the CDR3 is TGTGCCAGCAGCTTAACCGACAGGGTCCTAGCCAAAAACATTCAGTACTTC. Translated: CASSLTDRVLAKNIQYF.

This clonotype has just one count. J is TRBJ2-7 and V is TRBV27; tentative D call: TRBD1 (6 bases). The germline V gene has CDR1 MNHEY and CDR2 SMNVEV (reference sequence). V lost 0 bases, J lost 2 bases, and 8 bases lay in between. This CDR3 is 14 amino acids long. The CDR3 bases are TGTGCCAGCAGTTTATCCAGGGGCCCCTACGAGCAGTACTTC. It specifies CASSLSRGPYEQYF.

On this clonotype: This sequence may be a read error, since a much larger clone differs from it by one base. Here the CDR3 omits its conserved ending phenylalanine or tryptophan, so a read error is the likely source. This chain uses TRBV4-2 with TRBJ2-4; 9 bases line up with TRBD2. Trimming at V came to 2 bases and at J to 2 bases, leaving 10 bases not matched to a gene. The CDR3 length is 18 residues. The germline CDR1 and CDR2 sequences are LGHNA and YNFKEQ. CDR3 sequence: CASSQNYPSGVTKNIQYL. The CDR3 bases are TGTGCCAGCAGCCAAAACTATCCTAGCGGGGTAACCAAAAACATTCAGTACTTA.

This clonotype was found a few times. This chain uses TRBV7-9 with TRBJ2-5, with 9 nucleotides matching TRBD1. Germline lookup yields CDR1 SEHNR and CDR2 FQNEAQ (reference sequence). The CDR3 has 16 residues. J gave up 2 bases and V 5 bases, and 9 bases lay outside the gene matches. CDR3 region: CASSAHGTGIQETQYF. CDR3 bases: TGTGCCAGCAGCGCCCACGGGACAGGGATTCAAGAGACCCAGTACTTC.